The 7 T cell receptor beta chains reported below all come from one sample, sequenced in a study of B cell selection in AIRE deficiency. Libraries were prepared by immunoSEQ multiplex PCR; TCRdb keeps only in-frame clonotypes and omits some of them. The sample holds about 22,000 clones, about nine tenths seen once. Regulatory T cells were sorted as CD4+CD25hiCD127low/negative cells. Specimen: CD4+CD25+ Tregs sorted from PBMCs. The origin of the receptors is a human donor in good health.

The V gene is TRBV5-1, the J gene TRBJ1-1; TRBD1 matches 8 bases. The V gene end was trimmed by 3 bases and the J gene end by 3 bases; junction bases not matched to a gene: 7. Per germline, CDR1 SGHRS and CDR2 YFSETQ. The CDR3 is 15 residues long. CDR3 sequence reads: CASSSRTGSDTEAFF. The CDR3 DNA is TGCGCCAGCAGCTCCCGGACAGGGTCCGACACTGAAGCTTTCTTT.

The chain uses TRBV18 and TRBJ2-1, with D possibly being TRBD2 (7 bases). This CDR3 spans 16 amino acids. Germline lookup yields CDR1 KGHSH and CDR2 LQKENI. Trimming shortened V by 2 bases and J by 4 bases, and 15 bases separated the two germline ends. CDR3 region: CASSPVSGGRYNEQFF. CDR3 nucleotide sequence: TGTGCCAGCTCACCAGTATCGGGGGGCCGATACAATGAGCAGTTCTTC.

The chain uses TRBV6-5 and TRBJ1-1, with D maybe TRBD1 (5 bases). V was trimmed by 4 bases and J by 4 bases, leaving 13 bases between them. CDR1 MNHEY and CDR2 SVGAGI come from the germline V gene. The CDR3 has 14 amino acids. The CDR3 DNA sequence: TGTGCCAGCAGTTTTGACAGCCTATCCACTGAAGCTTTCTTT. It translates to CASSFDSLSTEAFF.

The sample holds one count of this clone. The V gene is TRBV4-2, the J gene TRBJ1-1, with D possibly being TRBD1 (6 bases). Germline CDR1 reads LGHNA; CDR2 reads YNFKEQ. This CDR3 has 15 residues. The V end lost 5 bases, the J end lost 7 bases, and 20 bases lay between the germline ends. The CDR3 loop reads CASSSAMNRVGEAFF. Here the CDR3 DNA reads TGTGCCAGCAGCAGCGCAATGAACAGGGTTGGTGAAGCTTTCTTT.

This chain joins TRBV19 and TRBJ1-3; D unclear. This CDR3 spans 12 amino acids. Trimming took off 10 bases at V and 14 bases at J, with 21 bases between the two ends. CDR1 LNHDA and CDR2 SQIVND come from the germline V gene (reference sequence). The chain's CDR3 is CAKIDIPRHLYF. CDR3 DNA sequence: TGTGCCAAGATCGACATTCCTCGACACCTATATTTT.

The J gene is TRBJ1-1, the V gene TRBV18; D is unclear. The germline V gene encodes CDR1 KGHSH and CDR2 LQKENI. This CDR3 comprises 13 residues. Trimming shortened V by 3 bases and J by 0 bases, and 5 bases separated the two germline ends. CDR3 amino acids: CASSPALNTEAFF. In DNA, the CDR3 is TGTGCCAGCTCACCGGCCCTGAACACTGAAGCTTTCTTT.

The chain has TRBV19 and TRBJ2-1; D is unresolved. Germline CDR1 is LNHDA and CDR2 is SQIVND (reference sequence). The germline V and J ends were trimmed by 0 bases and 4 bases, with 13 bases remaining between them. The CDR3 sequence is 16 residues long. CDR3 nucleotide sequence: TGTGCCAGTAGTATAGATGGGTGGCGGCGTTACAATGAGCAGTTCTTC. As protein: CASSIDGWRRYNEQFF.